This passage covers 16 T cell receptor beta chains from one sample sequenced in a study of T cell repertoires in cytomegalovirus infection. These receptors have no identified antigens. TCRdb reanalysed the reads using MiXCR and keeps one entry per CDR3 protein. In the table there are about 920,000 distinct CDR3 sequences, more than 25% of which are singletons. Here the sequenced sample was cultured CD8+ T cells from PBMCs, taken from culture after CMV antigen stimulation. These receptors all stem from a human donor in good health (CMV status not recorded). Some clones in this sample may be carry-over from other donors' samples.

This clonotype was counted a few times. V and J are TRBV12-3 or TRBV12-4 and TRBJ2-2, with 10 nucleotides matching TRBD2. The CDR3 is made up of 16 amino acids. V gave up 1 base and J gave up 6 bases; unmatched junction bases: 5. CDR3 residues: CASSLDSGGWSGELFF. Written as DNA, the CDR3 is TGTGCCAGCAGTTTAGATAGCGGGGGGTGGTCCGGGGAGCTGTTTTTT.

The chain carries TRBV4-2 and TRBJ1-3; D is unresolved. The CDR3 loop spans 15 amino acids. Between the trimmed V and J ends, which lost 1 base and 0 bases, there was a span of 7 bases. Germline values: CDR1 LGHNA, CDR2 YNFKEQ. The CDR3 DNA sequence: TGTGCCAGCAGCCAAGGACTCAGCTCTGGAAACACCATATATTTT. This codes for CASSQGLSSGNTIYF.

This clonotype was seen ten or more times. V usage is TRBV7-2 and J usage is TRBJ2-1; the D call may be TRBD1 or TRBD2 (5 bases each). In germline, CDR1 is SGHTA, CDR2 FQGNSA. V was clipped by 3 bases and J by 7 bases, with 22 bases between them. This CDR3 region has 17 residues. In nucleotides, the CDR3 is TGTGCCAGCAGCTTCGAGTGGGGCGTGGGAGCGGTGAATGAGCAGTTCTTC. This codes for CASSFEWGVGAVNEQFF. The full variable domain, with the rest looked up from reference TRBV7-2 and TRBJ2-1, is GAGVSQSPSNKVTEKGKDVELRCDPISGHTALYWYRQSLGQGLEFLIYFQGNSAPDKSGLPSDRFSAERTGGSVSTLTIQRTQQEDSAVYLCASSFEWGVGAVNEQFFGPGTRLTVL.

CDR3 in DNA: TGTGCCAGCAGTTACTCGACGCGAGGGAATGAAAAACTGTTTTTT. It translates to CASSYSTRGNEKLFF. V is TRBV6-2 or TRBV6-3 and J is TRBJ1-4; D is undetermined. The germline gives CDR1 MNHEY, CDR2 SVGEGT. The germline V and J ends were trimmed by 0 bases and 5 bases, with 10 bases remaining between them. The length of the CDR3 is 15 residues.

The chain links TRBV6-2 or TRBV6-3 to TRBJ1-4; D gene unclear. This CDR3 comprises 15 residues. CDR1 is MNHEY, CDR2 SVGEGT, per germline. The V end lost 6 bases, the J end lost 4 bases, and 15 bases lay between the germline ends. The CDR3 DNA follows: TGTGCCAGCAGACCCATTCTGAGTAATAATGAAAAACTGTTTTTT. Protein sequence: CASRPILSNNEKLFF.

The chain carries TRBV15 and TRBJ2-3, with 9 bases fitting TRBD2. In germline, CDR1 is LNHNV, CDR2 YYDKDF (reference sequence). V shed 5 bases and J 8 bases; nucleotides not matched to a gene: 20. This CDR3 region has 18 residues. CDR3 DNA sequence: TGTGCCACCAGCTCATTAGCGGGGGCCGCAAAGAGGACTTTTACGCAGTATTTT. Protein sequence: CATSSLAGAAKRTFTQYF.

The V call is TRBV5-5, the J call TRBJ2-3; D remains unclear. Germline CDR1 reads SGHKS; CDR2 reads YYEKEE (reference sequence). Trimming pared 6 bases from V and 0 bases from J, leaving 14 bases between. The length of the CDR3 is 15 residues. This CDR3 reads CASTNWLRSTDTQYF. CDR3 DNA: TGTGCCAGCACCAACTGGCTACGAAGCACAGATACGCAGTATTTT. The variable domain in full, completed from reference TRBV5-5 and TRBJ2-3, reads DAGVTQSPTHLIKTRGQQVTLRCSPISGHKSVSWYQQVLGQGPQFIFQYYEKEERGRGNFPDRFSARQFPNYSSELNVNALLLGDSALYLCASTNWLRSTDTQYFGPGTRLTVL.

J is TRBJ2-1 and V is TRBV7-9, with TRBD1 matching over 8 bases. The germline V gene encodes CDR1 SEHNR and CDR2 FQNEAQ (reference sequence). V was pared by 2 bases and J by 3 bases, with 3 bases of the junction left unmatched. This CDR3 has 15 amino acids. The CDR3 DNA reads as TGTGCCAGCAGCTTAATACAGGGGGTCTACAATGAGCAGTTCTTC. Its translation: CASSLIQGVYNEQFF.

The chain employs TRBV18 and TRBJ2-1; D remains unclear. The V gene's germline CDR1 is KGHSH and CDR2 LQKENI. The CDR3 extends over 12 amino acids. The ends were cut back, 2 bases at V and 8 bases at J, with 7 bases in the middle. The CDR3 spells CASSPNSDEQFF. Written as DNA, the CDR3 is TGTGCCAGCTCACCAAACAGCGATGAGCAGTTCTTC.

The gene calls are TRBV9 and TRBJ1-1; the D gene is possibly TRBD1 (6 bases). The CDR3 totals 15 residues. V was shortened by 3 bases and J by 4 bases, with 16 bases between the two germline ends. Germline V gives CDR1 SGDLS, CDR2 YYNGEE. CDR3 sequence (DNA): TGTGCCAGCAGCGAAAAACAGGGTCGTAGCACTGAAGCTTTCTTT. Its translation is CASSEKQGRSTEAFF.

Ten or more counts support this clonotype. The CDR3 loop is CASSLSAYGYTF. The CDR3 nucleotides are TGTGCCAGCAGCTTATCCGCGTATGGCTACACCTTC. The chain uses TRBV7-9 and TRBJ1-2; no firm D call. Germline-derived CDR1 and CDR2 are SEHNR and FQNEAQ (reference sequence). This CDR3 is built from 12 residues. Trimming cost V 2 bases and J 5 bases, with 6 bases left between them. Variable domain in full (rest from reference TRBV7-9 and TRBJ1-2): DTGVSQNPRHKITKRGQNVTFRCDPISEHNRLYWYRQTLGQGPEFLTYFQNEAQLEKSRLLSDRFSAERPKGSFSTLEIQRTEQGDSAMYLCASSLSAYGYTFGSGTRLTVV.

This clonotype was counted ten times or more. The chain joins TRBV27 to TRBJ2-1; D might be TRBD1 or TRBD2, each matching 6 bases. Trimming left V 3 bases short and J 2 bases short, with 14 bases between. The CDR3 contains 16 residues. In germline, CDR1 is MNHEY, CDR2 SMNVEV (reference sequence). The CDR3 loop is CASSFRGEQPYNEQFF. The CDR3 bases are TGTGCCAGCAGTTTTAGGGGGGAGCAGCCCTACAATGAGCAGTTCTTC.

The gene calls are TRBV7-9 and TRBJ1-2; 12 bases fit TRBD1. This CDR3 contains 16 residues. V trimming: 5 bases; J trimming: 7 bases; junction bases outside the gene matches: 11. Germline CDR1 is SEHNR and CDR2 is FQNEAQ (reference sequence). The CDR3 region is CASSATRDRGLAGYTF. The CDR3 DNA reads as TGTGCCAGCAGCGCCACCCGGGACAGGGGGCTCGCTGGCTACACCTTC.

The genes are TRBV10-3 and TRBJ1-1; D not resolved. From germline, CDR1 is ENHRY and CDR2 SYGVKD. The length of the CDR3 is 13 residues. V dropped 7 bases and J dropped 0 bases, with 9 bases sitting between them. The CDR3 spells CAIMLRLNTEAFF. In nucleotides, the CDR3 is TGTGCCATCATGCTCAGGCTGAACACTGAAGCTTTCTTT.

This sequence joins TRBV6-2 or TRBV6-3 and TRBJ1-5; tentative D call: TRBD1 (5 bases). The V end was cut by 5 bases, the J end by 2 bases, with 13 bases between. Germline CDR1 reads MNHEY; CDR2 reads SVGEGT. The length of the CDR3 is 15 residues. The CDR3 loop is CASSIIKGRNQPQHF. CDR3 nucleotide sequence: TGTGCCAGCAGTATCATAAAGGGGCGCAATCAGCCCCAGCATTTT.

The rearrangement joins TRBV12-3 or TRBV12-4 to TRBJ1-1; 8 bases align to TRBD1. J was trimmed by 1 base and V by 3 bases; bases with no gene match: 4. The CDR3 consists of 15 residues. For the CDR3, the DNA is TGTGCCAGCAGTTTCCAGGGGGCGCAGAACACTGAAGCTTTCTTT. Translating gives CASSFQGAQNTEAFF.